These 18 T cell receptor beta chains were sequenced from one sample in a study of blood T cells in healthy people across ages (dated by TCRdb to between 2014 and 2017). Libraries were constructed by 5' RACE. Sequenced using an Illumina HiSeq 2500. The second PCR ran for roughly 7 to 12 cycles and used a J-beta primer mix along with a sample-barcoded 5' primer. TCRdb cleaned the public reads at Q25 with fastp, built clones with MiXCR and kept in-frame beta chains. Identical CDR3 protein sequences are pooled into one entry, listed with their most common genes and DNA. The sample table shows some 750,000 distinct CDR3 sequences, and about 20% are seen once. The ten largest clones represent roughly 22% of the sample. The material sequenced was blood. The source of these receptors is a man aged 70-80 years in good health.

The chain carries TRBV7-2 and TRBJ1-4; 9 bases align to TRBD1. J gave up 0 bases and V 4 bases, and 0 bases lay outside the gene matches. The germline gives CDR1 SGHTA, CDR2 FQGNSA. The length of the CDR3 is 15 residues. The CDR3 protein is CASSWDRATNEKLFF. CDR3 DNA: TGTGCCAGCAGCTGGGACAGGGCAACTAATGAAAAACTGTTTTTT.

This clonotype was seen a handful of times. The chain has TRBV2 and TRBJ2-3; the D gene is possibly TRBD2 (5 bases). The V gene lost 1 base and the J gene lost 0 bases, with 14 bases spanning the gap. Germline V gene lookup returns CDR1 SNHLY and CDR2 FYNNEI. The CDR3 covers 17 residues. This CDR3 is CASSEGEGPSSTDTQYF. CDR3 sequence (DNA): TGTGCCAGCAGTGAAGGAGAGGGCCCCTCTAGCACAGATACGCAGTATTTT. Looking up the rest from reference TRBV2 and TRBJ2-3 gives the full variable domain: EPEVTQTPSHQVTQMGQEVILRCVPISNHLYFYWYRQILGQKVEFLVSFYNNEISEKSEIFDDQFSVERPDGSNFTLKIRSTKLEDSAMYFCASSEGEGPSSTDTQYFGPGTRLTVL.

This clonotype was recorded only once. V gene TRBV10-3 combines with J gene TRBJ2-3, with D perhaps TRBD1 or TRBD2 (5 bases each). The germline gives CDR1 ENHRY, CDR2 SYGVKD. The CDR3 is made up of 15 amino acids. Trimming stripped 6 bases from V and 1 base from J, with 14 bases between. CDR3 in amino acids: CAIRGVGQGTDTQYF. In nucleotides, the CDR3 is TGTGCCATCAGGGGAGTGGGGCAGGGCACAGATACGCAGTATTTT.

The CDR3 sequence is CASRSVTTTDTQYF. CDR3 nucleotides: TGTGCCAGCAGAAGCGTGACTACCACAGATACGCAGTATTTT. The chain carries TRBV19 and TRBJ2-3, with D possibly matching TRBD2 (5 bases). The CDR3 consists of 14 residues. The germline V gene encodes CDR1 LNHDA and CDR2 SQIVND (reference sequence). V shed 9 bases and J shed 2 bases, with 15 bases lying between them.

The CDR3 DNA follows: TGCAGTGCTAGACGAGACAGCAGCTACGAGCAGTACTTC. Translated: CSARRDSSYEQYF. The genes are TRBV20-1 and TRBJ2-5, with a tentative D call TRBD1 (5 bases). The J call may be faulty, since TRBJ2-7 better matches the DNA end. Germline CDR1 is DFQATT and CDR2 is SNEGSKA (reference sequence). This CDR3 region has 13 residues.

V usage is TRBV4-3 and J usage is TRBJ1-3; D call uncertain. Trimming pared 0 bases from V and 0 bases from J, leaving 12 bases between. CDR1 is LGHNA, CDR2 YSLEER, per germline. The CDR3 totals 17 residues. CDR3 loop: CASSQDWEGVSGNTIYF. For the CDR3, the DNA is TGCGCCAGCAGCCAAGATTGGGAAGGCGTCTCTGGAAACACCATATATTTT.

The gene calls are TRBV6-6 and TRBJ1-2; D unresolved. Germline V gene sequence: CDR1 MNHNY, CDR2 SVGAGI (reference sequence). V shed 11 bases and J shed 11 bases, with 21 bases lying between them. CDR3 length: 12 residues. The CDR3 DNA reads TGTGCCTGCTCGCCGGGAACGGCCAGGTACACCTTC. Translating gives CACSPGTARYTF.

This clonotype has just a few counts. The chain joins TRBV7-2 to TRBJ2-7; D might be TRBD2 (5 bases). Germline V gene sequence: CDR1 SGHTA, CDR2 FQGNSA. The V end lost 6 bases, the J end lost 7 bases, and 19 bases lay between the germline ends. There are 14 residues in the CDR3. This CDR3 reads CASSLYEVTGEQYF. CDR3 coding DNA: TGTGCCAGCAGTCTCTATGAGGTGACGGGGGAGCAGTACTTC.

This chain joins TRBV20-1 and TRBJ2-7; D call uncertain. V lost 7 bases to trimming and J lost 3 bases, with 10 bases between them. Germline V lookup: CDR1 DFQATT, CDR2 SNEGSKA (reference sequence). The CDR3 contains 11 residues. Here the CDR3 DNA reads TGCAGTGTTGGCAGTAGCTACGAGCAGTACTTC. Amino acids: CSVGSSYEQYF.

This clonotype was counted once. This rearrangement joins TRBV28 to TRBJ2-1; the match to TRBD1 covers 8 bases. The assigned J gene may be wrong: the sequence end matches TRBJ2-7 better. This CDR3 region has 13 residues. Germline lookup yields CDR1 MDHEN and CDR2 SYDVKM. CDR3 region: CASSRTGFSEQYF. CDR3 sequence (DNA): TGTGCCAGCAGTCGGACAGGGTTCTCCGAGCAGTACTTC.

CDR3 amino acids: CSARDRGWNYGYTF. CDR3 coding DNA: TGCAGTGCTAGAGACAGGGGCTGGAACTATGGCTACACCTTC. The chain carries TRBV20-1 and TRBJ1-2, with D perhaps TRBD1 (6 bases). V was cut by 0 bases and J by 2 bases, with 10 bases left in between. In germline, CDR1 is DFQATT, CDR2 SNEGSKA (reference sequence). The CDR3 has 14 residues.

The sample holds a few counts of this clonotype. This sequence joins TRBV5-1 and TRBJ1-1; D is possibly TRBD1 (5 bases). CDR3 length: 14 amino acids. Trimming took off 7 bases at V and 4 bases at J, with 17 bases between the two ends. CDR1 and CDR2 from the germline V gene are SGHRS and YFSETQ. For the CDR3, the DNA is TGCGCCAGCTGTTGGGATGGGACGCCCACTGAAGCTTTCTTT. Encoded protein: CASCWDGTPTEAFF.

The table lists this clonotype with a few counts. The CDR3 DNA sequence: TGTGCCAGCAGTGACTCGGGTATGCGCAATCAGCCCCAGCATTTT. Translating gives CASSDSGMRNQPQHF. J is TRBJ1-5 and V is TRBV2, with D unresolved. V lost 3 bases and J lost 2, with 11 bases in between. CDR3 length: 15 residues. Germline V gene lookup returns CDR1 SNHLY and CDR2 FYNNEI.

There are a few counts of this clonotype. CDR3 residues: CSAILAGFYNEQFF. Written as DNA, the CDR3 is TGCAGTGCAATACTAGCGGGATTTTACAATGAGCAGTTCTTC. The V gene is TRBV20-1, the J gene TRBJ2-1; 10 nucleotides match TRBD2. V lost 6 bases, J lost 4 bases, and 6 bases stayed unmatched. Germline V gene data show CDR1 as DFQATT and CDR2 as SNEGSKA (reference sequence). The CDR3 loop spans 14 amino acids.

In its sample, this clonotype was seen a few times. The rearrangement links TRBV7-9 to TRBJ2-3; D gene ambiguous. Germline CDR1 reads SEHNR; CDR2 reads FQNEAQ (reference sequence). The CDR3 runs to 12 residues. The V end was cut by 2 bases, the J end by 4 bases, with 4 bases between. The CDR3 here is CASSLQPDTQYF. The CDR3, as DNA: TGTGCCAGCAGCTTACAGCCAGATACGCAGTATTTT.

This chain joins TRBV7-2 and TRBJ1-1, with 7 bases that match TRBD1. This CDR3 is 14 amino acids long. Germline CDR1 reads SGHTA; CDR2 reads FQGNSA. CDR3 coding DNA: TGTGCAACTCAGGGGGGGCGGAATGCGGCTGAAGCTTTCTTT. This encodes CATQGGRNAAEAFF.

CDR3 bases: TGCAGTGCTAGTGTCATACAAGGAGAGACCCAGTACTTC. Encoded protein: CSASVIQGETQYF. V usage is TRBV20-1 and J usage is TRBJ2-5; no firm D call. The CDR3 sequence is 13 residues long. Trimming took 3 bases from V and 4 from J, leaving 12 bases between them. The V gene's germline CDR1 is DFQATT and CDR2 SNEGSKA (reference sequence).

In this sample, this clonotype turned up a few times. The chain has TRBV11-1 and TRBJ2-3; D is perhaps TRBD2 (5 bases). The germline CDR1 and CDR2 sequences are SGHAT and FQDESV (reference sequence). The CDR3 is 15 amino acids. Trimming shortened V by 8 bases and J by 1 base, and 16 bases separated the two germline ends. The CDR3 is CASAGPGVRTDTQYF. CDR3 coding DNA: TGTGCCAGCGCTGGGCCCGGGGTTCGCACAGATACGCAGTATTTT. The full variable domain, in which reference TRBV11-1 and TRBJ2-3 provide the parts outside the CDR3, is EAEVAQSPRYKITEKSQAVAFWCDPISGHATLYWYRQILGQGPELLVQFQDESVVDDSQLPKDRFSAERLKGVDSTLKIQPAELGDSAMYLCASAGPGVRTDTQYFGPGTRLTVL.